This TCR beta chain was identified during a study of blood T cells in healthy people across ages. Study conclusions and caveats: Age advanced and TCR beta diversity per million T cells fell, roughly linearly.

For the second PCR, which ran for about 7 to 11 cycles, a sample-barcoded 5' primer and a J-beta primer mix were used. A single record per CDR3 protein comes from TCRdb applying MiXCR to the 5' RACE reads. The sample holds fewer than 2,000,000 distinct CDR3 sequences, 30% to 40% seen once. The study isolated at least 7 million PBMCs from each sample. Germline lookup yields CDR1 SGHAT and CDR2 FQDESV (reference sequence). The CDR3 length equals 22 residues, ends included. Concerning this clonotype itself: Antigen unknown. The limits of the CDR3 on the DNA are not certain, so only TCRdb's listed CDR3 is given.

The clonotype comes from a human donor in good health. The chain recombines TRBV11-1 with TRBJ1-2; the table names TRBD1, a call not compared with the DNA. The sequenced sample consisted of blood. The CDR3 spells CASSSTGKKSNQPQHFGDGYTF.